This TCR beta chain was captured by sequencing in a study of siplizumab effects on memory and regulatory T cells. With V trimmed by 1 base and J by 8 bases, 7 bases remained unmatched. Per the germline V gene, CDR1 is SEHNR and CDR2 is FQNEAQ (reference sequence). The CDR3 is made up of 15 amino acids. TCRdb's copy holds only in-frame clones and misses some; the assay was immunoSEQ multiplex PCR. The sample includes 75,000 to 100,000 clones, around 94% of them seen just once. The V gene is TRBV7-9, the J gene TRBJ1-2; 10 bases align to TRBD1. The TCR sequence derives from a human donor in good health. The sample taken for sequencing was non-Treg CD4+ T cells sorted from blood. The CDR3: CASSLETGTGEGYTF. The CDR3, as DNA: TGTGCCAGCAGCTTAGAAACCGGGACAGGGGAAGGCTACACCTTC.